This record looks at one T cell receptor (beta chain) sequence and its context. CDR3 length: 14 residues. In germline, CDR1 is LGHNT, CDR2 FRNRAP. V lost 2 bases, J lost 1 base, and 2 bases stayed unmatched. This record comes from a study of cytomegalovirus exposure and HLA in healthy donors. Primers included in the PCR were 60 Vbeta and 13 Jbeta primers. The method was immunoSEQ multiplex PCR; TCRdb's version includes in-frame clones alone and lacks a portion of them. The profile shows around 130,000 clones, roughly 80% of them singletons. This receptor was taken from a boy between 10 and 17 years old in good health and CMV-seronegative. The V gene is TRBV12-5, the J gene TRBJ2-7; 7 nucleotides agree with TRBD2. The sample was PBMCs. Written as DNA, the CDR3 is TGTGCTAGTGGTTTGTGGGGGGGGTCCTACGAGCAGTACTTC. It yields the protein CASGLWGGSYEQYF.